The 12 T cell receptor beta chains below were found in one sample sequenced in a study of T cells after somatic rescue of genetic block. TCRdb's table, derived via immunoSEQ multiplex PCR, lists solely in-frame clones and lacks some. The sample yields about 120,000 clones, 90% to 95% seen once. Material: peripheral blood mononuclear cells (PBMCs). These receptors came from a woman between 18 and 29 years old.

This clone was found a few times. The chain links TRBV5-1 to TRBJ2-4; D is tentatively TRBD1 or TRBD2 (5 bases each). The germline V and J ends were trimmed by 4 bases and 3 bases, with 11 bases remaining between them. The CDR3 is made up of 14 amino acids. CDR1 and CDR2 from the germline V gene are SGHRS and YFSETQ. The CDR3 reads CASSTGTLKNIQYF. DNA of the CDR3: TGCGCCAGCAGCACCGGGACGCTCAAAAACATTCAGTACTTC.

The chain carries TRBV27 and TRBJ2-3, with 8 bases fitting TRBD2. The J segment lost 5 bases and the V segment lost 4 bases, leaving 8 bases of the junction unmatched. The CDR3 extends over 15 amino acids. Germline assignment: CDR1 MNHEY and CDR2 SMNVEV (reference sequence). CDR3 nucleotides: TGTGCCAGCAGTTCGCCACCGGGGGGGAAAGATACGCAGTATTTT. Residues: CASSSPPGGKDTQYF.

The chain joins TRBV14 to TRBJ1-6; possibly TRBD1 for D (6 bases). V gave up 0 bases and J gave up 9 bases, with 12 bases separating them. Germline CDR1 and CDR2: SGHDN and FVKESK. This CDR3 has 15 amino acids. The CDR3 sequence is CASSQDDWGLSPLHF. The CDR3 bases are TGTGCCAGCAGCCAAGACGACTGGGGGCTTTCACCCCTCCACTTT.

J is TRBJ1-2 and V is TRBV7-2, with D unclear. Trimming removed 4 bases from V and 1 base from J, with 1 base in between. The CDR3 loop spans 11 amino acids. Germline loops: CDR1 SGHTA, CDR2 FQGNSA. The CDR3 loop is CASSYNYGYTF. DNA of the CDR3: TGTGCCAGCAGCTATAACTATGGCTACACCTTC.

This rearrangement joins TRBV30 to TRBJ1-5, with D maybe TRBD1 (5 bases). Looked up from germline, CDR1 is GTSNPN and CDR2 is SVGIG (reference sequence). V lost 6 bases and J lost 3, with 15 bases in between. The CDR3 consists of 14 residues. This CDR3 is CACSGTVYNQPQHF. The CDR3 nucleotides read TGTGCCTGTTCCGGGACGGTTTACAATCAGCCCCAGCATTTT.

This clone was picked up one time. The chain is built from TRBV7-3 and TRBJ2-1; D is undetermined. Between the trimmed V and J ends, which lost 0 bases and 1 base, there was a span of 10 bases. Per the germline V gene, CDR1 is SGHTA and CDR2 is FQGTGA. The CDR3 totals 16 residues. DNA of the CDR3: TGTGCCAGCAGCTTAACGAGCTCGAGTTCCTACAATGAGCAGTTCTTC. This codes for CASSLTSSSSYNEQFF. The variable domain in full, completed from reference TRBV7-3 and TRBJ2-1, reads GAGVSQTPSNKVTEKGKYVELRCDPISGHTALYWYRQSLGQGPEFLIYFQGTGAADDSGLPNDRFFAVRPEGSVSTLKIQRTERGDSAVYLCASSLTSSSSYNEQFFGPGTRLTVL.

The CDR3 sequence is CASRGGQGRNYGYTF. The CDR3 region has the DNA TGTGCCAGCAGGGGGGGACAGGGACGTAACTATGGCTACACCTTC. V and J are TRBV27 and TRBJ1-2; 9 nucleotides match TRBD1. The V and J ends lost 6 bases and 1 base, in that order; junction bases with no gene match: 6. The CDR3 totals 15 residues. CDR1 MNHEY and CDR2 SMNVEV come from the germline V gene (reference sequence).

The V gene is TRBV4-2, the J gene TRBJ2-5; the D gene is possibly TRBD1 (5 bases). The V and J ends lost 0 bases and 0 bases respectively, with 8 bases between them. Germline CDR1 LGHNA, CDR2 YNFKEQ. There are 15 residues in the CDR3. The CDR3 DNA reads TGTGCCAGCAGCCAAGAGGGGCAGGACCAAGAGACCCAGTACTTC. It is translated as CASSQEGQDQETQYF.

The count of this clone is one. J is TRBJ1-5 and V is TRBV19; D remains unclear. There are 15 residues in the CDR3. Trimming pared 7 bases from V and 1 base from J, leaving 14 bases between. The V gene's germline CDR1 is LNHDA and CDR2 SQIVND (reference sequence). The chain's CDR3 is CASKDRPGSNQPQHF. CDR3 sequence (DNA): TGTGCCAGTAAGGATAGGCCTGGGAGCAATCAGCCCCAGCATTTT.

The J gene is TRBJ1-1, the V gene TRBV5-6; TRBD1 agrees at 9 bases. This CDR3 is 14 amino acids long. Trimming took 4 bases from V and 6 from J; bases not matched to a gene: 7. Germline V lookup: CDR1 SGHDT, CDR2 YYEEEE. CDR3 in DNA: TGTGCCAGCAGCGCCGGGACAGGGAGCTCTGAAGCTTTCTTT. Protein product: CASSAGTGSSEAFF.

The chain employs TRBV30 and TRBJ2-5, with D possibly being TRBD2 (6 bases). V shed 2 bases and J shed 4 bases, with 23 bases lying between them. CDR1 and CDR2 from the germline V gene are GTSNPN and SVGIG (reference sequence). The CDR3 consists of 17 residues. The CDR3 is CAWSPTLVGGERETQYF. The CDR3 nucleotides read TGTGCCTGGAGTCCCACCTTGGTCGGAGGGGAGCGAGAGACCCAGTACTTC.

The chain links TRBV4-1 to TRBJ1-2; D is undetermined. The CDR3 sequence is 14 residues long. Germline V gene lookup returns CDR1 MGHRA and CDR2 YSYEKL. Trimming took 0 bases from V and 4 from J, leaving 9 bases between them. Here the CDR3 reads CASSQEERGYGYTF. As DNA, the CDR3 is TGCGCCAGCAGCCAAGAGGAGAGAGGCTATGGCTACACCTTC.